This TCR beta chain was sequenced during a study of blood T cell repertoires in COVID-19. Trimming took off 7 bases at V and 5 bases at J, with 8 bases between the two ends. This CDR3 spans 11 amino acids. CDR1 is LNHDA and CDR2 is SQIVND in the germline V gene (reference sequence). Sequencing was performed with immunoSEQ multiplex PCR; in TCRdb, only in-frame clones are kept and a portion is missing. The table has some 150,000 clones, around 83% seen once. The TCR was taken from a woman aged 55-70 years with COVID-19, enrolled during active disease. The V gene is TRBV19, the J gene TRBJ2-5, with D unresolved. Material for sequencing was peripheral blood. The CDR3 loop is CASKLAETQYF. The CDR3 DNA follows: TGTGCCAGTAAACTTGCGGAGACCCAGTACTTC.